The T cell receptor (beta chain) under discussion was sequenced for a study of cytomegalovirus exposure and HLA in healthy donors. The assay was immunoSEQ multiplex PCR, and TCRdb's table has in-frame clones only and misses some. The data contain about 280,000 clones, around nine tenths of them singletons. The CDR3 is 20 amino acids. Germline trimming cut 3 bases from V and 0 bases from J; bases unmatched to any gene: 20. Germline V gives CDR1 MGHRA, CDR2 YSYEKL. What was sequenced was PBMCs. This sequence was found in a woman aged 18-29 years in good health and CMV-seronegative. The rearrangement joins TRBV4-1 to TRBJ2-7; 7 bases map to TRBD1. CDR3 amino acids: CASSHPGTPYPQGVSYEQYF. CDR3 sequence (DNA): TGCGCCAGCAGCCACCCCGGGACACCCTATCCCCAGGGGGTCTCCTACGAGCAGTACTTC.